The TCR beta chain described here comes from a study of early T cells in non-severe SARS-CoV-2 infection (dated by TCRdb to the early 2020s). About the study as a whole: Because TCR sequencing was done on bulk RNA from unsorted whole blood, the alpha and beta chains could not be paired. Results and caveats for the whole study, not just this receptor: Matching against VDJdb was skewed toward anti-spike CD8 responses, likely underestimated virus-specific expansions, and missed private and CD4 specificities.

Reading from cysteine to phenylalanine, the CDR3 counts 15 amino acids. Only the CDR3 portion is preserved as DNA: 45 bases, with reading frame beginning at the first base. CDR1 and CDR2 were assigned from the germline V gene (reference sequence) as LGHDT and YNNKEL. The V and J ends are trimmed by 1 base and 9 bases, leaving 16 bases between them. The library was prepared using 5' RACE. This sample was sequenced with a NextSeq 500. The TCR library protocol attached unique molecular identifiers to individual cDNA molecules to correct for sequencing error and PCR bias. Both TCR alpha and beta chains were sequenced, and tight co-correlation was observed between alpha and beta sequence abundances in each sample. In the paper's pipeline: Decombinator V4 was used to annotate TCR sequences for V gene, J gene and CDR3. Expanded TCRs were defined as changing significantly between any two time points under a Poisson model with p below 0.0001. TCR abundances were normalised to the total number of TCRs sequenced per sample and were expressed as counts per million. TRAV1-2 paired with TRAJ12, TRAJ20 or TRAJ33 defined MAIT TCRs, while TRAV10 paired with TRAJ18 defined iNKT TCRs. VDJdb, accessed on 1 November 2021, was searched for TCRs annotated for CMV, EBV and SARS-CoV-2, and TCRs annotated for more than one antigen were excluded. In-frame beta chains were kept once TCRdb had trimmed the public reads at Q25 with fastp and called clones with MiXCR. Rows are combined by CDR3 protein, so each entry shows the most common genes and DNA. The V and J calls follow TCRdb's processing rather than the paper's. The sample table shows tens of thousands of distinct CDR3 sequences, and roughly an eighth are seen once. The ten top clones hold 4% to 5.5% of the sample.

This clonotype has ten or more counts. This clone's antigen is unknown. No per-base quality is available; no much larger clone lies one base away. Set within a cohort of healthcare workers in London, UK, this nested case-control study involved weekly PCR testing of nasopharyngeal swabs along with blood sampling. Between 23 and 31 March 2020, the week of the UK lockdown, healthcare workers were enrolled and then followed up weekly for as long as 16 weeks. This TCR derives from an adult who was a healthcare worker with PCR-confirmed SARS-CoV-2 infection or an uninfected control (not recorded which). The sequenced sample was whole blood. This chain joins TRBV3-1 to TRBJ2-1; D gene: possibly TRBD2, on 6 matching bases. The bases read TGTGCCAGCAGCCAAGTAAGACTAGGTTTGAGTGAGCAGTTCTTC. Its translation is CASSQVRLGLSEQFF.